A single sample gave rise to the 10 T cell receptor beta chains below, sequenced in a study of T cell responses to AZD1222 COVID-19 vaccine (dated by TCRdb to 2020 to 2023). The sample's time point label is to be understood as: baseline before first vaccination. Library prep was done by the immunoSEQ multiplex PCR assay. TCRdb holds this immuneACCESS table with in-frame rearrangements only. Some clones are missing; in checked studies, unresolved V genes explain under half, and the rest has no known cause. This sample lists approximately 100,000 clones; 85% to 90% were detected once. Over 15% of the sample is held by the ten biggest clonotypes. Here the sequenced sample was peripheral blood, taken on day 0 of AZD1222 vaccination. These TCRs come from an adult in good health.

V usage is TRBV4-1 and J usage is TRBJ1-1; possibly TRBD1 for D (5 bases). The CDR3 length is 15 residues. Germline V lookup: CDR1 MGHRA, CDR2 YSYEKL. V was clipped by 1 base and J by 2 bases, with 11 bases between them. CDR3 nucleotide sequence: TGCGCCAGCAGCCAAGTTTCAGGGCTTAACACTGAAGCTTTCTTT. It specifies CASSQVSGLNTEAFF.

V gene TRBV10-3 combines with J gene TRBJ1-6; perhaps TRBD1 as D (6 bases). V lost 0 bases to trimming and J lost 15 bases, with 15 bases between them. Germline V gene lookup returns CDR1 ENHRY and CDR2 SYGVKD. This CDR3 comprises 14 residues. The chain's CDR3 is CAISESVGGRGLHF. The CDR3 DNA reads as TGTGCCATCAGTGAGTCGGTGGGGGGCCGAGGCCTCCACTTT.

The rearrangement uses TRBV7-9 and TRBJ2-3; 9 bases line up with TRBD2. CDR1 is SEHNR and CDR2 is FQNEAQ in the germline V gene (reference sequence). The junction had 13 bases not matched to a gene; V was cut back by 8 bases and J by 7 bases. This CDR3 has 15 amino acids. Written as DNA, the CDR3 is TGTGCCAGCGCCAGCCCCGCGGGAGGGGATTATACGCAGTATTTT. This codes for CASASPAGGDYTQYF.

The rearrangement uses TRBV30 and TRBJ1-6; D is possibly TRBD1 (6 bases). With 4 bases removed from V and 7 bases from J, the gap between germline ends came to 14 bases. This CDR3 contains 14 residues. Germline values: CDR1 GTSNPN, CDR2 SVGIG (reference sequence). CDR3 protein: CAWTSWGRNSPLHF. The CDR3, as DNA: TGTGCCTGGACAAGTTGGGGGCGGAATTCACCCCTCCACTTT.

The CDR3 DNA reads TGTGCCAGCAGCTTATCAGGGGCCCGTGGAAGGGGCTATGGCTACACCTTC. This encodes CASSLSGARGRGYGYTF. The genes are TRBV7-9 and TRBJ1-2, with D perhaps matching TRBD1 (6 bases). Per germline, CDR1 SEHNR and CDR2 FQNEAQ (reference sequence). V lost 2 bases, J lost 4 bases, and 20 bases lay in between. The CDR3 totals 17 residues.

This chain connects TRBV11-3 to TRBJ1-1; D might be TRBD1 (5 bases). Germline values: CDR1 SGHNT, CDR2 YENEEA. V lost 6 bases and J lost 4, with 15 bases in between. CDR3 length equals 14 residues. The CDR3 is CASSWSGGGTEAFF. The CDR3 coding sequence is TGTGCCAGCAGTTGGAGCGGGGGGGGCACTGAAGCTTTCTTT. The entire variable domain, with the rest obtained from reference TRBV11-3 and TRBJ1-1, is as follows: EAGVVQSPRYKIIEKKQPVAFWCNPISGHNTLYWYLQNLGQGPELLIRYENEEAVDDSQLPKDRFSAERLKGVDSTLKIQPAELGDSAVYLCASSWSGGGTEAFFGQGTRLTVV.

The V and J genes are TRBV3-1 (or the pseudogene TRBV3-2) and TRBJ2-1, with TRBD2 matching over 10 bases. This CDR3 is 14 amino acids long. Per the germline V gene, CDR1 is LGHDT and CDR2 is YNNKEL (reference sequence). The J segment lost 6 bases and the V segment lost 7 bases, leaving 6 bases of the junction unmatched. The CDR3, as DNA: TGTGCCAGCAAGCTAGCGGGGGCCGCCAATGAGCAGTTCTTC. The encoded protein is CASKLAGAANEQFF.

The J gene is TRBJ2-2, the V gene TRBV29-1; D may be TRBD2 (5 bases). Trimming shortened V by 0 bases and J by 5 bases, and 22 bases separated the two germline ends. The germline gives CDR1 SQVTM, CDR2 ANQGSEA. This CDR3 is 18 amino acids long. The CDR3 sequence: CSVEDPRVGPTKTGELFF. CDR3 coding DNA: TGCAGCGTTGAAGATCCAAGAGTAGGACCGACTAAAACCGGGGAGCTGTTTTTT.

In this sample, this clone turned up once. J is TRBJ2-7 and V is TRBV13; TRBD1 or TRBD2 may be the D gene (5 bases each). The V end was cut by 6 bases, the J end by 7 bases, with 13 bases between. CDR1 and CDR2 from the germline V gene are PRHDT and FYEKMQ (reference sequence). This CDR3 region has 12 residues. CDR3 sequence (DNA): TGTGCCAGCAGAGGGACCCCTGGGGAGCAGTACTTC. This sequence encodes CASRGTPGEQYF.

The chain is built from TRBV5-4 and TRBJ2-4; 9 bases map to TRBD1. From germline, CDR1 is SGHNT and CDR2 YYREEE (reference sequence). V lost 4 bases to trimming and J lost 7 bases; unmatched junction nucleotides: 6. The length of the CDR3 is 14 residues. CDR3 sequence: CASSLTGGENIQYF. The CDR3 DNA reads as TGTGCCAGCAGCCTGACAGGGGGTGAGAACATTCAGTACTTC.